These 31 T cell receptor beta chains were sequenced from one sample in a study of cytomegalovirus exposure and HLA in healthy donors. The PCR made use of 60 Vbeta and 13 Jbeta primers. Produced via immunoSEQ multiplex PCR; TCRdb's table is partial and in-frame only. This repertoire shows around 64,000 clones, about four fifths found once; its top ten account for 6.8%. What was sequenced was PBMCs. The receptors come from a man younger than 40 in good health and CMV-seropositive.

This clone was counted a single time. The chain employs TRBV30 and TRBJ1-2; 12 bases are a match to TRBD1. The V and J ends lost 1 base and 7 bases, in that order; junction bases with no gene match: 7. Germline V gene lookup returns CDR1 GTSNPN and CDR2 SVGIG (reference sequence). CDR3 length: 15 amino acids. The CDR3: CAWSAPGQGAFGYTF. The CDR3 DNA is TGTGCCTGGAGTGCACCGGGACAGGGGGCTTTTGGCTACACCTTC.

This chain uses TRBV19 with TRBJ1-6; D remains ambiguous. The CDR3 loop spans 18 amino acids. V was clipped by 1 base and J by 7 bases, with 20 bases between them. Germline CDR1 and CDR2: LNHDA and SQIVND (reference sequence). CDR3 nucleotides: TGTGCCAGTAGTATAGGAAGTGGGCCCCAATTACACAATTCACCCCTCCACTTT. Translated, it gives CASSIGSGPQLHNSPLHF.

V gene TRBV4-2 combines with J gene TRBJ1-5, with TRBD1 as a possible D gene (5 bases). With 0 bases removed from V and 0 bases from J, the gap between germline ends came to 6 bases. The V gene's germline CDR1 is LGHNA and CDR2 YNFKEQ. This CDR3 has 15 residues. The CDR3 bases are TGTGCCAGCAGCCAAGATAGGGGTAGCAATCAGCCCCAGCATTTT. Amino acid sequence: CASSQDRGSNQPQHF.

The table lists this clone with a few counts. This rearrangement joins TRBV9 to TRBJ1-1; no firm D call. The V gene's germline CDR1 is SGDLS and CDR2 YYNGEE. The CDR3 covers 15 residues. V lost 4 bases to trimming and J lost 0 bases, with 13 bases between them. The DNA for the CDR3 is TGTGCCAGCAGCCCCCGGCAGGCTCTGAACACTGAAGCTTTCTTT. Residues: CASSPRQALNTEAFF.

This clone occurred a few times. The chain recombines TRBV5-1 with TRBJ2-3; TRBD1 matches at 8 bases. Looked up from germline, CDR1 is SGHRS and CDR2 is YFSETQ. V was pared by 3 bases and J by 1 base, with 4 bases of the junction left unmatched. The CDR3 contains 15 residues. CDR3 residues: CASSWTGLGTDTQYF. The DNA for the CDR3 is TGCGCCAGCAGCTGGACAGGGTTGGGCACAGATACGCAGTATTTT.

This clone is a singleton in its sample. The CDR3 DNA reads as TGCGCCAGCAGCTTGGCTAGCGGGGGGCTTAGCTCCTACGAGCAGTACTTC. This gives the protein CASSLASGGLSSYEQYF. The chain has TRBV5-1 and TRBJ2-7, with 11 nucleotides matching TRBD2. V shed 0 bases and J 0 bases; nucleotides not matched to a gene: 5. This CDR3 contains 17 residues. Germline CDR1 reads SGHRS; CDR2 reads YFSETQ.

V gene TRBV19 combines with J gene TRBJ2-7, with 10 bases fitting TRBD2. This CDR3 region has 14 residues. V was pared by 6 bases and J by 6 bases, with 8 bases of the junction left unmatched. CDR1 and CDR2 from the germline V gene are LNHDA and SQIVND (reference sequence). This CDR3 is CASSPGTSEGEQYF. CDR3 bases: TGTGCCAGTAGCCCCGGGACTAGCGAAGGCGAGCAGTACTTC.

This chain joins TRBV7-8 and TRBJ1-1, with D uncertain. The length of the CDR3 is 16 residues. Trimming took off 6 bases at V and 0 bases at J, with 17 bases between the two ends. Per germline, CDR1 SGHVS and CDR2 FQNEAQ. In nucleotides, the CDR3 is TGTGCCAGCAGGCCGAGGGTGGCCAGGCTGAACACTGAAGCTTTCTTT. This sequence encodes CASRPRVARLNTEAFF.

This sequence joins TRBV28 and TRBJ1-3; the D is unclear. Germline loops: CDR1 MDHEN, CDR2 SYDVKM. The CDR3 has 15 residues. The V gene lost 3 bases and the J gene lost 0 bases, with 9 bases spanning the gap. CDR3 in DNA: TGTGCCAGCAGTTTCCACGGAGGCTCTGGAAACACCATATATTTT. Amino acids: CASSFHGGSGNTIYF.

The chain recombines TRBV28 with TRBJ1-1; D gene uncertain. The CDR3 sequence is 11 residues long. Germline assignment: CDR1 MDHEN and CDR2 SYDVKM. V was shortened by 3 bases and J by 11 bases, with 10 bases between the two germline ends. The CDR3 nucleotides read TGTGCCAGCAGTTTCATCTCGGGTGCTTTCTTT. Encoded protein: CASSFISGAFF.

This clone has only one observation. V is TRBV7-6 and J is TRBJ2-2, with a weak D call TRBD2 (5 bases). Trimming left V 0 bases short and J 10 bases short, with 6 bases between. Germline CDR1 and CDR2: SGHVS and FNYEAQ. The CDR3 is 12 residues long. CDR3 sequence (DNA): TGTGCCAGCAGCTTAGCGGGAGAGGAGCTGTTTTTT. Protein product: CASSLAGEELFF.

The genes are TRBV28 and TRBJ2-5; 8 positions match TRBD2. The CDR3 contains 14 residues. V gave up 5 bases and J gave up 5 bases; unmatched junction bases: 7. Germline V CDR1 and CDR2: MDHEN, SYDVKM. CDR3 region: CASSLERGPETQYF. CDR3 in DNA: TGTGCCAGCAGTCTTGAGCGGGGGCCCGAGACCCAGTACTTC.

The chain uses TRBV5-6 and TRBJ1-1; tentatively, D is TRBD1 (5 bases). The CDR3 sequence is 12 residues long. The germline CDR1 and CDR2 sequences are SGHDT and YYEEEE. With 0 bases removed from V and 11 bases from J, the gap between germline ends came to 11 bases. Written as DNA, the CDR3 is TGTGCCAGCAGCTTGGGCAACCGGGGGGCTTTCTTT. Translating it yields CASSLGNRGAFF. The whole variable domain, remainder taken from reference TRBV5-6 and TRBJ1-1, is DAGVTQSPTHLIKTRGQQVTLRCSPKSGHDTVSWYQQALGQGPQFIFQYYEEEERQRGNFPDRFSGHQFPNYSSELNVNALLLGDSALYLCASSLGNRGAFFGQGTRLTVV.

About this clone itself: The identical CDR3 is also encoded by other nucleotide sequences in the sample. This chain uses TRBV10-3 with TRBJ1-2; D may be TRBD1 (5 bases). The CDR3 contains 16 residues. Germline CDR1 ENHRY, CDR2 SYGVKD. Deletions cut 0 bases from V and 8 bases from J, with 19 bases between. The CDR3 spells CAISESTLRQGGGYTF. In DNA, the CDR3 is TGTGCCATCAGTGAGTCGACCTTGCGGCAGGGTGGCGGCTACACCTTC.

The sample holds one count of this clone. The V gene is TRBV2, the J gene TRBJ2-1; maybe TRBD2 (6 bases). V lost 4 bases, J lost 7 bases, and 8 bases lay in between. The germline CDR1 and CDR2 sequences are SNHLY and FYNNEI. The CDR3 contains 12 residues. The CDR3 loop is CASSGGVNEQFF. The CDR3 region has the DNA TGTGCCAGCAGTGGGGGGGTGAATGAGCAGTTCTTC.

The V gene is TRBV9, the J gene TRBJ2-3; D may be TRBD2 (6 bases). This CDR3 region has 14 residues. Per the germline V gene, CDR1 is SGDLS and CDR2 is YYNGEE. The germline V and J ends were trimmed by 4 bases and 6 bases, with 15 bases remaining between them. CDR3 sequence (DNA): TGTGCCAGCAGCCCCGGGACTCTGCAGGATACGCAGTATTTT. It specifies CASSPGTLQDTQYF.

The chain joins TRBV7-3 to TRBJ2-1; tentative D call: TRBD2 (5 bases). Germline values: CDR1 SGHTA, CDR2 FQGTGA. The CDR3 extends over 12 amino acids. V lost 5 bases and J 8 bases, leaving 10 bases between the germline ends. Here the CDR3 reads CASSIERDEQFF. Written as DNA, the CDR3 is TGTGCCAGCAGCATAGAGAGGGATGAGCAGTTCTTC.

The rearrangement uses TRBV4-2 and TRBJ2-5, with 12 bases lining up with TRBD2. The V and J ends lost 0 bases and 5 bases, in that order; junction bases with no gene match: 7. Germline V gene sequence: CDR1 LGHNA, CDR2 YNFKEQ. The CDR3 covers 17 residues. CDR3 sequence: CASSQDGSSGGAETQYF. The CDR3 DNA sequence: TGTGCCAGCAGCCAAGATGGCTCTAGCGGGGGGGCTGAGACCCAGTACTTC.

The chain joins TRBV9 to TRBJ1-2, with 7 bases fitting TRBD1. Germline assignment: CDR1 SGDLS and CDR2 YYNGEE. The CDR3 has 16 residues. With 5 bases clipped from V and 1 base from J, the junction kept 11 bases outside the gene matches. The CDR3 DNA is TGTGCCAGCAGTGATAAACGGACAGGAGTTAACTATGGCTACACCTTC. Its translation is CASSDKRTGVNYGYTF.

This clone is termed medium-sized. The CDR3 sequence: CASSLAGGHTDTQYF. The DNA of the CDR3 is TGTGCCAGCAGTTTAGCGGGGGGGCACACAGATACGCAGTATTTT. V and J are TRBV28 and TRBJ2-3; the match to TRBD2 covers 9 bases. Germline V gene data show CDR1 as MDHEN and CDR2 as SYDVKM. V shed 2 bases and J 2 bases; nucleotides not matched to a gene: 2. The length of the CDR3 is 15 residues.

J is TRBJ2-5 and V is TRBV28; TRBD1 aligns across 10 bases. V shed 2 bases, J shed 5 bases, and the junction held 11 bases outside the gene matches. Germline V CDR1 and CDR2: MDHEN, SYDVKM. This CDR3 comprises 17 residues. In nucleotides, the CDR3 is TGTGCCAGCAGTTTAATTGGGGGGACAGGGGTGGGGGAGACCCAGTACTTC. Translated, it gives CASSLIGGTGVGETQYF.

The rearrangement uses TRBV30 and TRBJ1-2; TRBD1 matches 7 bases. CDR1 is GTSNPN, CDR2 SVGIG, per germline (reference sequence). Trimming at V came to 4 bases and at J to 8 bases, leaving 13 bases not matched to a gene. The CDR3 has 14 residues. The CDR3 protein is CAWTPSPGRGGYTF. For the CDR3, the DNA is TGTGCCTGGACCCCCTCCCCGGGCAGGGGGGGCTACACCTTC. Looking up the rest from reference TRBV30 and TRBJ1-2 gives the full variable domain: SQTIHQWPATLVQPVGSPLSLECTVEGTSNPNLYWYRQAAGRGLQLLFYSVGIGQISSEVPQNLSASRPQDRQFILSSKKLLLSDSGFYLCAWTPSPGRGGYTFGSGTRLTVV.

The CDR3 spells CASSLVEGLVSNEQFF. CDR3 DNA sequence: TGTGCCAGCAGCTTAGTCGAGGGACTAGTCTCCAATGAGCAGTTCTTC. V and J are TRBV7-2 and TRBJ2-1, with 8 bases matching TRBD2. CDR3 length: 16 residues. CDR1 is SGHTA and CDR2 is FQGNSA in the germline V gene. J lost 6 bases, V lost 1 base, and 8 bases had no gene match.

As to this clone: Other DNA sequences of this sample code for an identical CDR3. V is TRBV28 and J is TRBJ1-5; TRBD1 matches at 7 bases. This CDR3 spans 14 amino acids. Germline values: CDR1 MDHEN, CDR2 SYDVKM. The V segment lost 6 bases and the J segment 1 base; nucleotides outside the gene matches: 3. This chain's CDR3 is CASSQGGSNQPQHF. CDR3 in DNA: TGTGCCAGCAGCCAGGGGGGAAGCAATCAGCCCCAGCATTTT.

This clone has only one observation. The chain combines TRBV11-1 with TRBJ1-6; possibly TRBD1 for D (6 bases). CDR3 size: 15 residues. Per the germline V gene, CDR1 is SGHAT and CDR2 is FQDESV (reference sequence). V was clipped by 1 base and J by 6 bases, with 10 bases between them. Here the CDR3 reads CASSLEGRGNSPLHF. The CDR3 DNA reads TGTGCCAGCAGCTTAGAAGGCAGGGGTAATTCACCCCTCCACTTT.

The chain joins TRBV9 to TRBJ2-1, with a tentative D call TRBD1 (5 bases). V was shortened by 0 bases and J by 0 bases, with 10 bases between the two germline ends. This CDR3 comprises 16 residues. Germline CDR1 and CDR2: SGDLS and YYNGEE. CDR3: CASSVGGRASYNEQFF. In nucleotides, the CDR3 is TGTGCCAGCAGCGTAGGGGGCCGGGCCTCCTACAATGAGCAGTTCTTC.

The chain combines TRBV15 with TRBJ2-3, with 11 nucleotides matching TRBD2. The CDR3 consists of 19 residues. The germline CDR1 and CDR2 sequences are LNHNV and YYDKDF (reference sequence). V lost 9 bases and J lost 0; bases outside the gene matches: 17. CDR3 nucleotides: TGTGCCACATCTCCGGGACTAGCGGCATCGGGTAAGAGCACAGATACGCAGTATTTT. Translating it yields CATSPGLAASGKSTDTQYF.

This chain joins TRBV7-3 and TRBJ1-5, with a possible D match to TRBD1 (5 bases). The germline gives CDR1 SGHTA, CDR2 FQGTGA. V was trimmed by 1 base and J by 9 bases, leaving 16 bases between them. The CDR3 sequence is 15 residues long. The CDR3, as DNA: TGTGCCAGCAGCTTAATCGGACAAAATTGTGGGCCCCAGCATTTT. Protein sequence: CASSLIGQNCGPQHF.

Ten or more counts support this clone. This chain uses TRBV4-1 with TRBJ1-5, with 7 positions matching TRBD1. The junction had 12 bases not matched to a gene; V was cut back by 0 bases and J by 4 bases. CDR3 length: 18 residues. The germline CDR1 and CDR2 sequences are MGHRA and YSYEKL. CDR3 DNA: TGCGCCAGCAGCCAAGAGGGCTTTCGGCAGGGGGGTAATCAGCCCCAGCATTTT. Translation gives CASSQEGFRQGGNQPQHF.

The chain is built from TRBV28 and TRBJ2-1, with D possibly being TRBD2 (7 bases). Per germline, CDR1 MDHEN and CDR2 SYDVKM. Trimming took off 1 base at V and 9 bases at J, with 16 bases between the two ends. This CDR3 contains 15 residues. CDR3 sequence: CASSLSIGGPFEQFF. The CDR3 nucleotides are TGTGCCAGCAGTTTATCGATCGGGGGGCCTTTTGAGCAGTTCTTC.

The J gene is TRBJ1-1, the V gene TRBV13; D gene unclear. The CDR3 totals 15 residues. Trimming shortened V by 1 base and J by 8 bases, and 17 bases separated the two germline ends. Per germline, CDR1 PRHDT and CDR2 FYEKMQ (reference sequence). CDR3 in amino acids: CASSLVLTPLSEAFF. The DNA of the CDR3 is TGTGCCAGCAGCTTAGTATTGACCCCCCTTAGCGAAGCTTTCTTT.